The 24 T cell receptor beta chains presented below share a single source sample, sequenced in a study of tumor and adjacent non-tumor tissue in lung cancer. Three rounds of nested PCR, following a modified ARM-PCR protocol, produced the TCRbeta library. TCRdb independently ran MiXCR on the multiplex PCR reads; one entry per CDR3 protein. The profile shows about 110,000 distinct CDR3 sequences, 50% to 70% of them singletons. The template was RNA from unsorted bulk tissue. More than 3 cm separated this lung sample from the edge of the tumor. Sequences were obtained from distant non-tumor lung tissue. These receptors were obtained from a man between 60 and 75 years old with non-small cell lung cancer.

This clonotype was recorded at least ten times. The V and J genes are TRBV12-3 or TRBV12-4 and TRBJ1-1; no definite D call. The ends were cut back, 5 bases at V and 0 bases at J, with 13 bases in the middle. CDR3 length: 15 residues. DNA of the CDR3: TGTGCCAGCAGTCCAGGCCTAGCGATGAACACTGAAGCTTTCTTT. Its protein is CASSPGLAMNTEAFF.

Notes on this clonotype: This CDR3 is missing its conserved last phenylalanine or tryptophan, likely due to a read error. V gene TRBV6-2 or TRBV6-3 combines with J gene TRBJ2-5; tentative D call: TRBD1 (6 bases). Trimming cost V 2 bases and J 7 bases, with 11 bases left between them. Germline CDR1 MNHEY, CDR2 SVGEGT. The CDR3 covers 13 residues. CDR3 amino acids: CASSYRVQGTQYL. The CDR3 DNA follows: TGTGCCAGCAGTTACAGGGTACAGGGGACCCAGTACTTA.

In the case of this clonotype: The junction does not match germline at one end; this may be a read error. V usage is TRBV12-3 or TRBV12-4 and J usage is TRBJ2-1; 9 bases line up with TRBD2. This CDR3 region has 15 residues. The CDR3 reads CASSPTSGRLNGQFF. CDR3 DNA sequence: TGTGCCAGCAGCCCTACCAGCGGGAGGCTTAATGGGCAGTTCTTC.

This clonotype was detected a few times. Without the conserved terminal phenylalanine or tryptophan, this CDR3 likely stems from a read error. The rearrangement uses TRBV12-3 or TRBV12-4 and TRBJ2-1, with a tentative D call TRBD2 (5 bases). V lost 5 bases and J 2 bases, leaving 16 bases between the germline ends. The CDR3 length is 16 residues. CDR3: CASSPQYRGTYNEQFL. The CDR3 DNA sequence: TGTGCCAGCAGTCCACAATACCGAGGGACCTACAATGAGCAGTTCTTA.

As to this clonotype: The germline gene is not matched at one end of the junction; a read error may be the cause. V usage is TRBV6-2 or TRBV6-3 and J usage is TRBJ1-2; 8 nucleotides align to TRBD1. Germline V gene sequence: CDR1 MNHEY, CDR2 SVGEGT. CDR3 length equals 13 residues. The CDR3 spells CASSIGTGHGYTF. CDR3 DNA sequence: TGTGCCAGCAGTATCGGGACAGGCCATGGTTACACCTTC.

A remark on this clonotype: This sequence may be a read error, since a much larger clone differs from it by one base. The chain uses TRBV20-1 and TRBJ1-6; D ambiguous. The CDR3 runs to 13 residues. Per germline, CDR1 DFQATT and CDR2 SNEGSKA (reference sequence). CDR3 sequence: CNARETVNSPLHF. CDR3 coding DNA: TGCAATGCTAGAGAAACAGTCAATTCACCCCTCCACTTT.

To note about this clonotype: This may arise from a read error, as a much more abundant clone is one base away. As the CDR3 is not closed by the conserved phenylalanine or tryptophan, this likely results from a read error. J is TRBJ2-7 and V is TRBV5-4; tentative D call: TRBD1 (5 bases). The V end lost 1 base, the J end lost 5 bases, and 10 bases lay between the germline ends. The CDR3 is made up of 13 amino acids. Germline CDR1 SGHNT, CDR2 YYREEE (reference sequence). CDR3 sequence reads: CASSLRQGNEQYY. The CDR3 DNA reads TGTGCCAGCAGCTTGAGGCAGGGCAACGAGCAGTACTAC.

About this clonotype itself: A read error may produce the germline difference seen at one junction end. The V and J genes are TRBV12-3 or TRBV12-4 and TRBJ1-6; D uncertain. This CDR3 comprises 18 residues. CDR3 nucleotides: TGTGCCAGTAGTTTTTGGGGTCCCGGGATAGTGGCTAATTCACCCCTCCACTTT. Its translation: CASSFWGPGIVANSPLHF.

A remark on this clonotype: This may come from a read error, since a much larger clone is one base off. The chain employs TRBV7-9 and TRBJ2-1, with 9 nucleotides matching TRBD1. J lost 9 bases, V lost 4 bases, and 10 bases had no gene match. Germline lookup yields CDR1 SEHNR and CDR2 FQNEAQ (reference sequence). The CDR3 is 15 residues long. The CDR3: CASSSPGQGNFEQFF. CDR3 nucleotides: TGTGCCAGCAGCTCTCCGGGACAGGGTAATTTTGAGCAGTTCTTC.

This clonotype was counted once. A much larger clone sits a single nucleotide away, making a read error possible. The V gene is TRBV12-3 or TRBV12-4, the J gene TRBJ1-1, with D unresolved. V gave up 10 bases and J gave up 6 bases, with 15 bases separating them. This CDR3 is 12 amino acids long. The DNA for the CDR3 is TGTGCCAACCATGGTATAGGGCCTGAAGCTTTCTTT. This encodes CANHGIGPEAFF.

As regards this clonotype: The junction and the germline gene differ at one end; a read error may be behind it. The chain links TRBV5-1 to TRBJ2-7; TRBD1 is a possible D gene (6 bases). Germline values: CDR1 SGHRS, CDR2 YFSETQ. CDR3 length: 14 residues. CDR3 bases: TGCGCCAGCAGCAGGACAGTTAACTCCTACGAACAGTACTTC. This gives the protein CASSRTVNSYEQYF.

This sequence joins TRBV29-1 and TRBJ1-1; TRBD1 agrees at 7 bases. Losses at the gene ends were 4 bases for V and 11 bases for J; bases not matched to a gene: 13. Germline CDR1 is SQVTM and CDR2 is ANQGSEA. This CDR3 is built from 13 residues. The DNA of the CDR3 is TGCAGCGTTGGAACAGGGGAACACATTGAGGCTTTCTTT. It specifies CSVGTGEHIEAFF.

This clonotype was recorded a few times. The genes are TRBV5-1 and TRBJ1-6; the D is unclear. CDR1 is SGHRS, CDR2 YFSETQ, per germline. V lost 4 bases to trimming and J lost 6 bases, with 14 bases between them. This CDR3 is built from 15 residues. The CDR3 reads CASSPDGGTNSPLHF. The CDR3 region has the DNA TGCGCCAGCAGCCCGGACGGAGGAACTAATTCACCCCTCCACTTT.

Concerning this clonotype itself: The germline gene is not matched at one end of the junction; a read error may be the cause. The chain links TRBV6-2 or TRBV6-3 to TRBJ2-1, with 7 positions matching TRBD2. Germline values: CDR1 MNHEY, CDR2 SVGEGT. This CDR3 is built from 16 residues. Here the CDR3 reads CARSYLDGQGGDEQLF. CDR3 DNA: TGTGCCAGAAGTTACCTCGACGGTCAGGGAGGGGATGAGCAGTTATTC.

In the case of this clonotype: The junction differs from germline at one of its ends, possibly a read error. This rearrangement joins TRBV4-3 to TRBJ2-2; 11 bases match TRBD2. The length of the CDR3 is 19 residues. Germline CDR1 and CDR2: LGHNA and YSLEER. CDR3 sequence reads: CASGQVVGTSGTNTGELFF. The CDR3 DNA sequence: TGCGCCAGCGGCCAAGTTGTCGGGACTAGCGGCACCAACACCGGGGAGCTGTTTTTT.

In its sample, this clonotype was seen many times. The CDR3 sequence is CASSLASGPLRNEQFF. In nucleotides, the CDR3 is TGCGCCAGCAGCTTGGCCTCGGGTCCCTTACGGAATGAGCAGTTCTTC. V and J are TRBV5-1 and TRBJ2-1, with no clear D. The germline gives CDR1 SGHRS, CDR2 YFSETQ. Between the trimmed V and J ends, which lost 0 bases and 7 bases, there was a span of 17 bases. The CDR3 length is 16 residues. The variable domain in full, with the rest retrieved from reference TRBV5-1 and TRBJ2-1, is KAGVTQTPRYLIKTRGQQVTLSCSPISGHRSVSWYQQTPGQGLQFLFEYFSETQRNKGNFPGRFSGRQFSNSRSEMNVSTLELGDSALYLCASSLASGPLRNEQFFGPGTRLTVL.

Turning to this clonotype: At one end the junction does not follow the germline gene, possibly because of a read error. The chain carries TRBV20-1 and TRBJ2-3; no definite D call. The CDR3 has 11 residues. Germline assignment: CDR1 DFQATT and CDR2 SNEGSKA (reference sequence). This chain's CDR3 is CSVLIGDMQYF. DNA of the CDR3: TGCAGTGTTTTGATTGGGGATATGCAGTATTTT.

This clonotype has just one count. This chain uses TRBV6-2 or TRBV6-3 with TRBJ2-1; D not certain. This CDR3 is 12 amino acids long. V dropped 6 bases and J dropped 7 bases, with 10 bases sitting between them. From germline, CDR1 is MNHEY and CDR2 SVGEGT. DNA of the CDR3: TGTGCCAGCAGCCAAGGTGGGAATGAGCAGTTCTTC. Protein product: CASSQGGNEQFF.

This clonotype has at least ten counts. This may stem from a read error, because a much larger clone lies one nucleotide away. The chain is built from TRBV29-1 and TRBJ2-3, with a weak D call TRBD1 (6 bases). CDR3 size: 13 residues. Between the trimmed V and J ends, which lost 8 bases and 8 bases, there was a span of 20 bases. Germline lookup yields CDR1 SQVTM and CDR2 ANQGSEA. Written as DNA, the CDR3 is TGCAGCTCCTCGGACAGTTTACATGGTACGCAGTATTTT. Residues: CSSSDSLHGTQYF.

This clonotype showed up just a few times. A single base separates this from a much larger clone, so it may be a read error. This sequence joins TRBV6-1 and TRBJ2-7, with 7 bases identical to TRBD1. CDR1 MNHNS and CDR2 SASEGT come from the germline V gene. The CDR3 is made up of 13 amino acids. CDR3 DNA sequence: TGTGCCAGCAGATGGACAGGAAACTACGAGCTGTACTTC. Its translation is CASRWTGNYELYF.

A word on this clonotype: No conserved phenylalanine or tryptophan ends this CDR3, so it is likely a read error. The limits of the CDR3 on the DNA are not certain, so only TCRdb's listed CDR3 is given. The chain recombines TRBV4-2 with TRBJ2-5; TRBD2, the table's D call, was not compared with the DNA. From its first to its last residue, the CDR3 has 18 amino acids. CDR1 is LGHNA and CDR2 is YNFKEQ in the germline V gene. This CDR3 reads CASSQGIGGGGMGETQYL.

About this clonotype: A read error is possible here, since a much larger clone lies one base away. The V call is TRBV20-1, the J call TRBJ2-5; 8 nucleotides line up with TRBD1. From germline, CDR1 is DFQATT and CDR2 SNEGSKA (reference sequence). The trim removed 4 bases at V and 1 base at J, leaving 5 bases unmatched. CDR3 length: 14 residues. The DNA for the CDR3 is TGCAGTGCTAAACGCAGGGGGCCCCAAGAGACCCAGTACTTC. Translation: CSAKRRGPQETQYF.

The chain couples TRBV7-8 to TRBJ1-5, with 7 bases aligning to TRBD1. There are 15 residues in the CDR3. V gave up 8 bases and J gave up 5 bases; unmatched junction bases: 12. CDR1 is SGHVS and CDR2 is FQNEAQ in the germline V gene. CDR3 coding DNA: TGTGCCAGCGGTCCCAGGGACAGCTCATATCAGCCCCAGCATTTT. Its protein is CASGPRDSSYQPQHF.

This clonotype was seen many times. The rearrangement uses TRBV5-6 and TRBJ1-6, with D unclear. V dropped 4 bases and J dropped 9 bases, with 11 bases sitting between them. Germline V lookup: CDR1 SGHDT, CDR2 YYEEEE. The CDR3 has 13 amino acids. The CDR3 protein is CASSADGFSPLHF. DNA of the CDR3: TGTGCCAGCAGCGCGGACGGATTTTCACCCCTCCACTTT.